These T cell receptor beta chains were read from a single sample in a study of CD8 T cells in ankylosing spondylitis. TCRdb used MiXCR to reprocess the 5' RACE reads, holding one entry per CDR3 protein. Of approximately 300,000 distinct CDR3 sequences listed, roughly 8% are singletons. Source material: blood, either unsorted or a sorted T cell fraction (not recorded which). These receptors all stem from a male donor with ankylosing spondylitis. Both conserved end residues are part of each CDR3. Each record gives: clone size, D gene, CDR3 length, V gene, J gene, CDR3 protein, CDR3 DNA. D genes are given only for firm matches. Rows may omit the clone size; those that give it use once, few, many or a size class.

size: NA; D: TRBD2; length: 15; V: TRBV4-3; J: TRBJ2-7; CDR3: CASSHILAGVYEQYF; DNA: TGCGCCAGCAGCCATATACTAGCGGGAGTGTACGAGCAGTACTTC
size: few; D: NA; length: 16; V: TRBV7-8; J: TRBJ2-6; CDR3: CASSPEGGPGANVLTF; DNA: TGTGCCAGCAGCCCCGAGGGGGGGCCTGGGGCCAACGTCCTGACTTTC
size: NA; D: TRBD2; length: 14; V: TRBV10-3; J: TRBJ2-3; CDR3: CAITSGTSTDTQYF; DNA: TGTGCCATCACTAGCGGGACTAGCACAGATACGCAGTATTTT
size: many; D: NA; length: 13; V: TRBV11-2; J: TRBJ2-5; CDR3: CASSFRLAETQYF; DNA: TGTGCCAGCAGCTTTAGGCTAGCCGAGACCCAGTACTTC
size: NA; D: NA; length: 11; V: TRBV29-1; J: TRBJ1-2; CDR3: CSDGGPYGYTF; DNA: TGCAGCGATGGGGGCCCCTATGGCTACACCTTC
size: NA; D: NA; length: 14; V: TRBV5-8; J: TRBJ2-1; CDR3: CASSLGRPWDEQFF; DNA: TGTGCCAGCAGCTTGGGGCGCCCGTGGGATGAGCAGTTCTTC
size: many; D: TRBD2; length: 15; V: TRBV15; J: TRBJ2-7; CDR3: CATSGGLATTYEQYF; DNA: TGTGCCACCAGCGGGGGACTAGCGACAACCTACGAGCAGTACTTC
size: many; D: NA; length: 12; V: TRBV20-1; J: TRBJ2-5; CDR3: CSARGRQETQYF; DNA: TGCAGTGCTAGAGGCAGGCAAGAGACCCAGTACTTC
size: NA; D: TRBD2; length: 14; V: TRBV7-9; J: TRBJ2-6; CDR3: CASSGGAGANVLTF; DNA: TGTGCCAGCAGTGGGGGGGCTGGGGCCAACGTCCTGACTTTC
size: many; D: NA; length: 14; V: TRBV12-3/TRBV12-4; J: TRBJ2-5; CDR3: CASTLGGDQETQYF; DNA: TGTGCCAGCACCCTCGGGGGAGACCAAGAGACCCAGTACTTC